These T cell receptor beta chains were read from a single sample in a study of cytomegalovirus exposure and HLA in healthy donors. Sequencing was performed with immunoSEQ multiplex PCR; in TCRdb, only in-frame clones are kept and a portion is missing. The sample has approximately 100,000 clones; about 74% are singletons. Sequences were obtained from PBMCs. The receptors shown here come from a male donor in good health and CMV-seronegative. The CDR3 runs from the conserved cysteine through the conserved F or W. A D gene is named only where the DNA matches it firmly. Only part of the rows carry a size: once, few, many, or a class if the clone is expanded.

J | D | size | V | DNA | CDR3
TRBJ2-1 | TRBD2 | few | TRBV28 | TGTGCCAGCAGTTTAGGACTAGCGGGAGTGCACAATGAGCAGTTCTTC | CASSLGLAGVHNEQFF
TRBJ2-7 | TRBD2 | - | TRBV28 | TGTGCCAGCTCGGGGGGGCATCTCATCCCCTACTTC | CASSGGHLIPYF
TRBJ2-2 | TRBD2 | - | TRBV6-6 | TGTGCCAGCAGTTACGTGCTAAGCGGGAGAGCCGGGGAGCTGTTTTTT | CASSYVLSGRAGELFF
TRBJ2-3 | - | - | TRBV2 | TGTGCCAGCAGAGGCACAGTCTTACTCACAGATACGCAGTATTTT | CASRGTVLLTDTQYF
TRBJ1-1 | - | many | TRBV4-2 | TGTGCCAGCAGCCAACCCTATTTGAACACTGAAGCTTTCTTT | CASSQPYLNTEAFF
TRBJ2-5 | TRBD2 | few | TRBV5-6 | TGTGCCAGCAGCCAGACTAGCGGGCAAGAGACCCAGTACTTC | CASSQTSGQETQYF
TRBJ1-1 | - | few | TRBV5-1 | TGCGCCAGCAGCATAAGTCAGGGGAACACTGAAGCTTTCTTT | CASSISQGNTEAFF
TRBJ1-2 | - | - | TRBV2 | TGTGCCAGCATTCCACAGGGCGTTTATGGCTACACCTTC | CASIPQGVYGYTF
TRBJ2-7 | TRBD1 | - | TRBV6-1 | TGTGCCAGCAGTGAGGGGGACAGCTACGAGCAGTACTTC | CASSEGDSYEQYF
TRBJ2-7 | - | - | TRBV4-3 | TGCGCCAGCAGCCAAGAGCCGGAGGGGGGGCTCGTTTACGAGCAGTACTTC | CASSQEPEGGLVYEQYF
TRBJ1-4 | - | - | TRBV19 | TGTGCCAGTAGTTGGGCCGCAGCAACTAATGAAAAACTGTTTTTT | CASSWAAATNEKLFF
TRBJ2-3 | - | once | TRBV19 | TGTGCCAGTAGCCTCTCGGTCAGCACAGATACGCAGTATTTT | CASSLSVSTDTQYF
TRBJ1-5 | TRBD1 | - | TRBV28 | TGTGCCAGCAGTACATACAGGGGATATCAGCCCCAGCATTTT | CASSTYRGYQPQHF
TRBJ2-7 | TRBD2 | - | TRBV7-2 | TGTGCCAGCAGCTTTGGACTAGCTTACGAGCAGTACTTC | CASSFGLAYEQYF
TRBJ2-7 | - | once | TRBV5-1 | TGCGCCAGCAGCCGGGGAGGCGAGCAGTACTTC | CASSRGGEQYF
TRBJ2-1 | TRBD2 | - | TRBV5-1 | TGCGCCAGCAGCTTGGGAACTAGCGGCTACAATGAGCAGTTCTTC | CASSLGTSGYNEQFF
TRBJ1-3 | - | - | TRBV5-1 | TGCGCCAGCAGCGTGTTGGAGTTGGGGAGCTCTGGAAACACCATATATTTT | CASSVLELGSSGNTIYF
TRBJ1-2 | - | - | TRBV6-5 | TGTGCCAGCAGTTACAAAGGGGCTGATGGCTACACCTTC | CASSYKGADGYTF
TRBJ2-5 | TRBD2 | - | TRBV29-1 | TGCAGCGGTGGGACTAGCGGGATTGGGGAGACCCAGTACTTC | CSGGTSGIGETQYF
TRBJ2-7 | - | - | TRBV5-4 | TGTGCCAGCAGCAGGAGACAGGACCTCTACGAGCAGTACTTC | CASSRRQDLYEQYF
TRBJ2-3 | TRBD2 | - | TRBV19 | TGTGCCAGTAGTGTTAGCGGGACCCTCTCAGATACGCAGTATTTT | CASSVSGTLSDTQYF
TRBJ1-2 | - | - | TRBV28 | TGTGCCAGCAGTCGCCACACGGGGGGTAGCTATGGCTACACCTTC | CASSRHTGGSYGYTF
TRBJ2-5 | TRBD1 | few | TRBV27 | TGTGCCAGCAGTTCGACAGGGTTACAAGAGACCCAGTACTTC | CASSSTGLQETQYF
TRBJ2-7 | - | - | TRBV7-9 | TGTGCCAGCAGCTCCCTCAGTCCACCCTACGAGCAGTACTTC | CASSSLSPPYEQYF
TRBJ2-2 | - | few | TRBV29-1 | TGCAGCGTTGGGACGCCTAGCGCGAAGTCCGGGGAGCTGTTTTTT | CSVGTPSAKSGELFF
TRBJ2-1 | - | - | TRBV20-1 | TGCAGTGCCCCTCGGAGTTGGGAGCAGTTCTTC | CSAPRSWEQFF
TRBJ1-1 | - | - | TRBV6-5 | TGTGCCAGCAGCCGCGACAGCATGAACACTGAAGCTTTCTTT | CASSRDSMNTEAFF
TRBJ2-7 | - | once | TRBV11-2 | TGTGCCAGCAATGGGGGCGGGAGCTTTAACGAGCAGTACTTC | CASNGGGSFNEQYF
TRBJ2-3 | TRBD2 | few | TRBV4-3 | TGCGCCAGCAGCCAGGTCGGACTAGCGGGACCCAGCACAGATACGCAGTATTTT | CASSQVGLAGPSTDTQYF
TRBJ2-5 | - | - | TRBV5-1 | TGCACCACCACAGGGTCGGGGCAAGAGACCCAGTACTTC | CTTTGSGQETQYF
TRBJ2-7 | TRBD1 | - | TRBV19 | TGTGCCAGTAGTACTGACAGGGGGACCTACGAGCAGTACTTC | CASSTDRGTYEQYF
TRBJ2-3 | - | - | TRBV18 | TGTGCCAGCTCACCATCGGGAACTACCACAGATACGCAGTATTTT | CASSPSGTTTDTQYF
TRBJ2-1 | - | - | TRBV19 | TGTGCCAGTAGTATAGTGACACCGAGCTCCTACAATGAGCAGTTCTTC | CASSIVTPSSYNEQFF
TRBJ2-7 | - | - | TRBV25-1 | TGTGCCAGCAGTCTAGCCAGCTACGAGCAGTACTTC | CASSLASYEQYF
TRBJ1-1 | - | - | TRBV7-9 | TGTGCCAGCAGAGCCGAGAACACTGAAGCTTTCTTT | CASRAENTEAFF
TRBJ2-7 | TRBD2 | few | TRBV28 | TGTGCCAGCAGCCCTAGCGGGAGCTACGAGCAGTACTTC | CASSPSGSYEQYF
TRBJ1-2 | - | - | TRBV30 | TGTGCCTGGAGTGTATGGAACAGTGGCTACACCTTC | CAWSVWNSGYTF
TRBJ1-4 | - | once | TRBV25-1 | TGTGCCAGCAGTGAACACGGGACTAATGAAAAACTGTTTTTT | CASSEHGTNEKLFF
TRBJ1-5 | TRBD1 | few | TRBV6-1 | TGTGCCAGCACAGGACAGGGGGGACGGCCCCAGCATTTT | CASTGQGGRPQHF
TRBJ2-1 | TRBD2 | - | TRBV27 | TGTGCCAGCCGACTCTTAACAGGGGATCTAGCGGGATGGAGCTCCTACAATGAGCAGTTCTTC | CASRLLTGDLAGWSSYNEQFF
TRBJ2-1 | - | - | TRBV27 | TGTGCCAGCAGTCGAGCGGGCCAATCCTTTCATGAGCAGTTCTTC | CASSRAGQSFHEQFF